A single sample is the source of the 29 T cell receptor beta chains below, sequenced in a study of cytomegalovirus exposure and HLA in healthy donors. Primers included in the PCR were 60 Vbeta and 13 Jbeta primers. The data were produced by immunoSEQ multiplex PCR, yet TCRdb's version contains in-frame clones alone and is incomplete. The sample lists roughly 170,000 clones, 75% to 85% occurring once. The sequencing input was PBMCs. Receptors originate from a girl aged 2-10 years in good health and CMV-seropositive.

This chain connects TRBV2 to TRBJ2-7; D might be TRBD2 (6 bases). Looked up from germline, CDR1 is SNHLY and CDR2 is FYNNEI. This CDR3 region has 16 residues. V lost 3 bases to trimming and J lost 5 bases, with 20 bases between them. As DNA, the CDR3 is TGTGCCAGCAGTGATTTGGCGGGACCGGTTAGCGACGAGCAGTACTTC. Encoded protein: CASSDLAGPVSDEQYF. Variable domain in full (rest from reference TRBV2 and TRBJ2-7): EPEVTQTPSHQVTQMGQEVILRCVPISNHLYFYWYRQILGQKVEFLVSFYNNEISEKSEIFDDQFSVERPDGSNFTLKIRSTKLEDSAMYFCASSDLAGPVSDEQYFGPGTRLTVT.

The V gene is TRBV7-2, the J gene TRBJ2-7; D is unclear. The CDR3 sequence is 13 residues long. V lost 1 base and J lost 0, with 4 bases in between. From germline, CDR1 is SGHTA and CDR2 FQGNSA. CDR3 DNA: TGTGCCAGCAGCTTAGGGCTCTCCTACGAGCAGTACTTC. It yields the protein CASSLGLSYEQYF.

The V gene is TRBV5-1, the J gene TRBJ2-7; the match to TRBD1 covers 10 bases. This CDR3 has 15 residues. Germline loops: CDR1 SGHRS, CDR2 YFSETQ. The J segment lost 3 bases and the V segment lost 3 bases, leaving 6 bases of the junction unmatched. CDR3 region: CASSSGDRGFYEQYF. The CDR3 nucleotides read TGCGCCAGCAGCTCAGGGGACAGGGGCTTCTACGAGCAGTACTTC.

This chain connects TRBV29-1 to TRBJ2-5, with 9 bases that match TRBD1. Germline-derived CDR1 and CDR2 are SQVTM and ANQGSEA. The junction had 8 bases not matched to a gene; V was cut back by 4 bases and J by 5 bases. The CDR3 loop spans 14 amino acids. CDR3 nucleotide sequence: TGCAGCGTTGCCCGGGACAGGGCAGCGGAGACCCAGTACTTC. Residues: CSVARDRAAETQYF.

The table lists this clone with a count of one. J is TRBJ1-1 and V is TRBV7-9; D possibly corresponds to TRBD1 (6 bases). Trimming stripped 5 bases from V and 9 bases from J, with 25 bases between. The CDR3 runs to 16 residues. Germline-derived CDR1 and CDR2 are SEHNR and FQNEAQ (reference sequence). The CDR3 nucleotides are TGTGCCAGCAGCCCGCCCGGGACAAGGTTAGGCACGAAAGCTTTCTTT. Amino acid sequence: CASSPPGTRLGTKAFF.

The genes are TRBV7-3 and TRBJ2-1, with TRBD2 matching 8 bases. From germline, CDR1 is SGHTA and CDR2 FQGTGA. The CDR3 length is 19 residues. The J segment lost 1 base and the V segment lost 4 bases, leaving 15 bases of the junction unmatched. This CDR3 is CASSSTLGRGVNSYNEQFF. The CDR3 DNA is TGTGCCAGCAGCTCCACCTTAGGGCGGGGGGTGAATTCCTACAATGAGCAGTTCTTC.

CDR3 in amino acids: CASSLGPERGYEQYF. CDR3 sequence (DNA): TGTGCCAGCAGCTTAGGGCCAGAGCGGGGATACGAGCAGTACTTC. The J gene is TRBJ2-7, the V gene TRBV7-8; 7 bases match TRBD2. Trimming at V came to 1 base and at J to 4 bases, leaving 7 bases not matched to a gene. The CDR3 is made up of 15 amino acids. CDR1 SGHVS and CDR2 FQNEAQ come from the germline V gene.

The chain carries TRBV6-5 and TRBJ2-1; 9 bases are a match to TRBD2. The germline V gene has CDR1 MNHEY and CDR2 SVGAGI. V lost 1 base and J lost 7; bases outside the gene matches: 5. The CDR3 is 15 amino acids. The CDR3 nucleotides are TGTGCCAGCAGTTACTTAGCGGGAGTTGGTAATGAGCAGTTCTTC. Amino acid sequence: CASSYLAGVGNEQFF.

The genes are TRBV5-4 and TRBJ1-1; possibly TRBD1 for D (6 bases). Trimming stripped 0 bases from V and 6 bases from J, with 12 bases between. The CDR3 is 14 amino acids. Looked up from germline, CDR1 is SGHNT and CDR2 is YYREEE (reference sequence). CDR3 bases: TGTGCCAGCAGCTTGGCAGGGGTTGGCGCTGAAGCTTTCTTT. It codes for CASSLAGVGAEAFF.

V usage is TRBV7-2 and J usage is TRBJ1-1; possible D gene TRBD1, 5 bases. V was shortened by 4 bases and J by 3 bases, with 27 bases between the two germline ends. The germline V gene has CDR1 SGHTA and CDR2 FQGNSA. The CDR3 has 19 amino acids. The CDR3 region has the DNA TGTGCCAGCAGCTCCCGGGGAGGTCTAGTTTTTAAAGGGGACACTGAAGCTTTCTTT. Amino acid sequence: CASSSRGGLVFKGDTEAFF. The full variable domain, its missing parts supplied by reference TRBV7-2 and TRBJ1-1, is GAGVSQSPSNKVTEKGKDVELRCDPISGHTALYWYRQSLGQGLEFLIYFQGNSAPDKSGLPSDRFSAERTGGSVSTLTIQRTQQEDSAVYLCASSSRGGLVFKGDTEAFFGQGTRLTVV.

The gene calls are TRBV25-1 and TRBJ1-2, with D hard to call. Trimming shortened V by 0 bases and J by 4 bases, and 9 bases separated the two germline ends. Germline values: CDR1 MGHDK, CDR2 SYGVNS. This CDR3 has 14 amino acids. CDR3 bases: TGTGCCAGCAGTGAATATCAGGCACTCTATGGCTACACCTTC. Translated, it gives CASSEYQALYGYTF.

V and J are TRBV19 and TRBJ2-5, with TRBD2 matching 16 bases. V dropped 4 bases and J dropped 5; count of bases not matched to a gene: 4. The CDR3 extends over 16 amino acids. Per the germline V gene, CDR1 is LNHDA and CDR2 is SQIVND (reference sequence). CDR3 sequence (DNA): TGTGCCAGTAGTAAGGGACTAGCGGGAGGGCGGGAGACCCAGTACTTC. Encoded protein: CASSKGLAGGRETQYF.

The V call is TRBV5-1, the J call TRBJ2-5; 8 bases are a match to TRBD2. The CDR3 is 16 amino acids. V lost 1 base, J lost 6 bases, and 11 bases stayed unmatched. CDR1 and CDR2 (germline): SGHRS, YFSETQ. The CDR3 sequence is CASSLYLGLDGQTQYF. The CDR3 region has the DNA TGCGCCAGCAGCTTGTATTTGGGACTAGATGGGCAGACCCAGTACTTC.

CDR3 residues: CASRPYRGGDQPQHF. In DNA form, the CDR3 reads TGTGCCAGCAGGCCCTACAGGGGGGGAGATCAGCCCCAGCATTTT. The rearrangement links TRBV6-5 to TRBJ1-5; the match to TRBD1 covers 8 bases. The CDR3 covers 15 residues. Germline V gene data show CDR1 as MNHEY and CDR2 as SVGAGI. Trimming removed 6 bases from V and 5 bases from J; junction bases left unmatched: 9.

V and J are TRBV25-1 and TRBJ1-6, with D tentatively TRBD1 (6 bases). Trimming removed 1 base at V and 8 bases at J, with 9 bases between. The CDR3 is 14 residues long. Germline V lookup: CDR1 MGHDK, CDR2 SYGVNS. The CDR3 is CASSELQGHSPLHF. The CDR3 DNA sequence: TGTGCCAGCAGTGAATTGCAGGGGCATTCACCCCTCCACTTT.

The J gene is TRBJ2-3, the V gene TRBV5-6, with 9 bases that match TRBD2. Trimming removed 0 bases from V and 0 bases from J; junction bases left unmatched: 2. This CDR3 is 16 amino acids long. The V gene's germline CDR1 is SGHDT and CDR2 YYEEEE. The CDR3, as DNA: TGTGCCAGCAGCTTGGCTAGCGGGACGAGCACAGATACGCAGTATTTT. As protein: CASSLASGTSTDTQYF.

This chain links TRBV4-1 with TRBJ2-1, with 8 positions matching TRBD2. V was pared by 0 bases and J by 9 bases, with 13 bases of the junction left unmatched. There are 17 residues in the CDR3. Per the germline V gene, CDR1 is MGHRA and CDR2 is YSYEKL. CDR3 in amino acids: CASSQDGGASGLPEQFF. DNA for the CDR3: TGCGCCAGCAGCCAAGATGGGGGGGCTAGCGGGCTTCCTGAGCAGTTCTTC.

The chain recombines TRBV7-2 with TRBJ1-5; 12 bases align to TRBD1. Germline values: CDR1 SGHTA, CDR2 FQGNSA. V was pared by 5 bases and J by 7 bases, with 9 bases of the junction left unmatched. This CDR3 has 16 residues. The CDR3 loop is CASSLEAGTGGQPQHF. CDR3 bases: TGTGCCAGCAGCCTAGAAGCCGGGACAGGGGGCCAGCCCCAGCATTTT. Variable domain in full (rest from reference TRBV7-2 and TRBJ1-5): GAGVSQSPSNKVTEKGKDVELRCDPISGHTALYWYRQSLGQGLEFLIYFQGNSAPDKSGLPSDRFSAERTGGSVSTLTIQRTQQEDSAVYLCASSLEAGTGGQPQHFGDGTRLSIL.

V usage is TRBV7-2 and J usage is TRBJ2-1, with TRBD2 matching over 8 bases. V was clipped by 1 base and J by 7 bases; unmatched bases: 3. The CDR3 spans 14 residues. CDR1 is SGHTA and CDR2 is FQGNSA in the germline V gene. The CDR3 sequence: CASSLEGTRNEQFF. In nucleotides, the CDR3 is TGTGCCAGCAGCTTAGAAGGGACTAGAAATGAGCAGTTCTTC.

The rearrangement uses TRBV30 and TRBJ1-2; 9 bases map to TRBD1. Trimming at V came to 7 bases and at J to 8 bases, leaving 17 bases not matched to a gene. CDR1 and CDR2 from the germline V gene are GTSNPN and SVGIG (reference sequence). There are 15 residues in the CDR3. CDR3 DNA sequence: TGTGCCTCGACAAACAGGGGGCGTATCTTGAAGGGCTACACCTTC. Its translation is CASTNRGRILKGYTF.

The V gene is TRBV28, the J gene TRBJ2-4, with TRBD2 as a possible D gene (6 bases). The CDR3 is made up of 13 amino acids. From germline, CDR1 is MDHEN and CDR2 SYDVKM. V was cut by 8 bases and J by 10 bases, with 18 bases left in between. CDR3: CASGLGGQGIQYF. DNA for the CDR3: TGTGCCAGCGGACTGGGAGGCCAGGGTATTCAGTACTTC. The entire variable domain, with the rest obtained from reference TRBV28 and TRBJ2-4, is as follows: DVKVTQSSRYLVKRTGEKVFLECVQDMDHENMFWYRQDPGLGLRLIYFSYDVKMKEKGDIPEGYSVSREKKERFSLILESASTNQTSMYLCASGLGGQGIQYFGAGTRLSVL.

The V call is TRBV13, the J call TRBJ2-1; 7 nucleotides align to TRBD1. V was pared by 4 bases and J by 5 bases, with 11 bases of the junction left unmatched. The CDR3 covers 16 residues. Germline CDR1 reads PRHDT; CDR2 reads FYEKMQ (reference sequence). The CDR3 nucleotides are TGTGCCAGCAGCTCTAGAACAGGACAGGTAAACAATGAGCAGTTCTTC. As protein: CASSSRTGQVNNEQFF.

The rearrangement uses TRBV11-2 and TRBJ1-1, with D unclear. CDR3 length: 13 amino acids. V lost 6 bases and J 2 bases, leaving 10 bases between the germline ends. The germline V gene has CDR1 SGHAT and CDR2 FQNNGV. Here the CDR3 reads CASSLGGNTEAFF. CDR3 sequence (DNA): TGTGCCAGCAGTCTAGGAGGTAACACTGAAGCTTTCTTT.

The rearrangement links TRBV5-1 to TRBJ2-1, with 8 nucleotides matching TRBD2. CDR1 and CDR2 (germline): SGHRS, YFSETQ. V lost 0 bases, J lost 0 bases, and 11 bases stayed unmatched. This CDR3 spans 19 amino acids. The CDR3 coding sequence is TGCGCCAGCAGCTTGGCTACTAGCGGAGCCCAAAGCTCCTACAATGAGCAGTTCTTC. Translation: CASSLATSGAQSSYNEQFF.

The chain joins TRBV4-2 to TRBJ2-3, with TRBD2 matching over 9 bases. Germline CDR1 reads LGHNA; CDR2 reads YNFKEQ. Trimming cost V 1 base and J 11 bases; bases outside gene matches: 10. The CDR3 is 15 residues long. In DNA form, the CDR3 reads TGTGCCAGCAGCCAAGGGTCCGCGGGGGGGCGGGGGCAGTATTTT. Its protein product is CASSQGSAGGRGQYF.

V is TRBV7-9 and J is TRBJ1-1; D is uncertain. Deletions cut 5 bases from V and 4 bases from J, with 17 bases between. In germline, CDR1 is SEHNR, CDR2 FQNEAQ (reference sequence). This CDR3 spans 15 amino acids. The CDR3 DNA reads TGTGCCAGCAGCGGATTTGGCGGCTGGCCCACTGAAGCTTTCTTT. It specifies CASSGFGGWPTEAFF.

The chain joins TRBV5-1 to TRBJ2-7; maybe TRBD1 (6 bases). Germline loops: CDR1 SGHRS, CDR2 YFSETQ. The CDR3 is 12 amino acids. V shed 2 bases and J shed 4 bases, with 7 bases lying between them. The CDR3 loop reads CASSLQGYEQYF. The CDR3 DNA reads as TGCGCCAGCAGCTTACAGGGTTACGAGCAGTACTTC.

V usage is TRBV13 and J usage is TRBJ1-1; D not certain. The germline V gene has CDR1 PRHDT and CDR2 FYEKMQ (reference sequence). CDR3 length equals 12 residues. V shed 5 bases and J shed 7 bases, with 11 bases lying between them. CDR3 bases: TGTGCCAGCAGCCTTCGGGAGGATGAAGCTTTCTTT. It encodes CASSLREDEAFF.

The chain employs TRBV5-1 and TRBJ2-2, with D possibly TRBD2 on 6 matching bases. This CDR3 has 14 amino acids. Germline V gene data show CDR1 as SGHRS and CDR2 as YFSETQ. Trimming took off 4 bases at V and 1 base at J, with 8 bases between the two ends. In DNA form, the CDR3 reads TGCGCCAGCAGCCGACTAGTGAACACCGGGGAGCTGTTTTTT. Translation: CASSRLVNTGELFF.